Below are 16 T cell receptor beta chains sequenced from a single sample in a study of T cells after yellow fever vaccination. MiXCR, applied by TCRdb to the 5' RACE reads, yields one record per CDR3 protein. Among about 630,000 distinct CDR3 sequences listed, 9% to 15% were seen once. The material sequenced was PBMCs, taken on the day of the yellow fever booster vaccination. These receptor sequences come from a man younger than 45 who received the YFV17D yellow fever vaccine.

This chain joins TRBV7-2 and TRBJ2-5; no firm D call. The germline gives CDR1 SGHTA, CDR2 FQGNSA. The CDR3 is made up of 13 amino acids. Trimming took off 5 bases at V and 5 bases at J, with 12 bases between the two ends. The CDR3, as DNA: TGTGCCAGCAGCAAAGCGTTCTGGGAGACCCAGTACTTC. Protein product: CASSKAFWETQYF.

This clonotype was detected many times. This sequence joins TRBV7-9 and TRBJ2-3, with D uncertain. Per the germline V gene, CDR1 is SEHNR and CDR2 is FQNEAQ (reference sequence). The CDR3 totals 10 residues. Between the trimmed V and J ends, which lost 5 bases and 5 bases, there was a span of 2 bases. CDR3 nucleotides: TGTGCCAGCAGCGGAGATACGCAGTATTTT. It yields the protein CASSGDTQYF.

The genes are TRBV7-2 and TRBJ2-7, with TRBD2 as a possible D gene (5 bases). Looked up from germline, CDR1 is SGHTA and CDR2 is FQGNSA. The CDR3 is made up of 15 amino acids. Trimming shortened V by 5 bases and J by 5 bases, and 19 bases separated the two germline ends. The CDR3 spells CASSIGGEGRNEQYF. In DNA, the CDR3 is TGTGCCAGCAGCATTGGAGGAGAGGGCCGAAACGAGCAGTACTTC.

The chain employs TRBV7-2 and TRBJ2-3; the match to TRBD2 covers 11 bases. CDR1 is SGHTA, CDR2 FQGNSA, per germline. The ends lost 1 base at V and 0 bases at J; junction bases unmatched: 12. This CDR3 region has 20 residues. The chain's CDR3 is CASSLGPPVAGGPSTDTQYF. CDR3 DNA: TGTGCCAGCAGCTTAGGGCCCCCGGTAGCGGGAGGGCCAAGCACAGATACGCAGTATTTT. Together with reference TRBV7-2 and TRBJ2-3, the CDR3 gives the full variable domain: GAGVSQSPSNKVTEKGKDVELRCDPISGHTALYWYRQSLGQGLEFLIYFQGNSAPDKSGLPSDRFSAERTGGSVSTLTIQRTQQEDSAVYLCASSLGPPVAGGPSTDTQYFGPGTRLTVL.

This clonotype was counted a few times. The chain links TRBV4-2 to TRBJ2-7, with a possible D match to TRBD2 (5 bases). This CDR3 spans 14 amino acids. Germline assignment: CDR1 LGHNA and CDR2 YNFKEQ. Trimming cost V 3 bases and J 1 base, with 10 bases left between them. CDR3 region: CASSHIRGSYEQYF. DNA for the CDR3: TGTGCCAGCAGCCACATTCGGGGTTCCTACGAGCAGTACTTC.

This chain joins TRBV6-1 and TRBJ1-5; D might be TRBD1 (5 bases). This CDR3 spans 14 amino acids. The germline V gene encodes CDR1 MNHNS and CDR2 SASEGT. The V end was cut by 9 bases, the J end by 1 base, with 13 bases between. The CDR3 here is CASWGGASNQPQHF. CDR3 bases: TGTGCCAGTTGGGGGGGTGCAAGCAATCAGCCCCAGCATTTT.

The chain has TRBV6-1 and TRBJ2-7; 11 bases are a match to TRBD2. Germline trimming cut 6 bases from V and 4 bases from J; bases unmatched to any gene: 5. The CDR3 sequence is 14 residues long. Germline CDR1 reads MNHNS; CDR2 reads SASEGT. In nucleotides, the CDR3 is TGTGCCAGCAGGGGGACTAGCGGTGTATACGAGCAGTACTTC. This gives the protein CASRGTSGVYEQYF.

The V call is TRBV7-2, the J call TRBJ2-1; 9 nucleotides agree with TRBD1. CDR1 and CDR2 (germline): SGHTA, FQGNSA. The CDR3 has 17 residues. V lost 5 bases to trimming and J lost 7 bases; unmatched junction nucleotides: 15. The CDR3 reads CASSNLGRQGVGNEQFF. The CDR3 DNA is TGTGCCAGCAGCAACCTAGGGCGACAGGGGGTAGGGAATGAGCAGTTCTTC.

The V and J genes are TRBV10-3 and TRBJ2-5; 9 bases fit TRBD2. This CDR3 is built from 16 residues. CDR1 and CDR2 from the germline V gene are ENHRY and SYGVKD. V trimming: 8 bases; J trimming: 3 bases; junction bases outside the gene matches: 13. The CDR3, as DNA: TGTGCCATCTCGGGTCGGTCTAGCGGGACGGAAGAGACCCAGTACTTC. Protein: CAISGRSSGTEETQYF.

The chain couples TRBV10-3 to TRBJ2-7; TRBD2 aligns across 14 bases. Germline-derived CDR1 and CDR2 are ENHRY and SYGVKD. This CDR3 is 14 amino acids long. For the CDR3, the DNA is TGTGCTGCCGCGGGACTAGCGGGAGCCCTCGAGCAGTACTTC. Encoded protein: CAAAGLAGALEQYF.

This clonotype was detected a few times. The rearrangement joins TRBV27 to TRBJ2-5; the match to TRBD1 covers 8 bases. The V gene end was trimmed by 4 bases and the J gene end by 7 bases; junction bases not matched to a gene: 14. CDR1 and CDR2 from the germline V gene are MNHEY and SMNVEV (reference sequence). The CDR3 loop spans 16 amino acids. CDR3 amino acids: CASSSRQQGAGGTQYF. The CDR3 bases are TGTGCCAGCAGTTCACGGCAGCAGGGGGCTGGCGGGACCCAGTACTTC.

The chain has TRBV27 and TRBJ2-2; D remains unclear. Trimming pared 5 bases from V and 4 bases from J, leaving 14 bases between. Germline lookup yields CDR1 MNHEY and CDR2 SMNVEV (reference sequence). The CDR3 consists of 15 residues. This CDR3 reads CASSPTAQATGELFF. In DNA, the CDR3 is TGTGCCAGCAGTCCAACAGCACAAGCCACCGGGGAGCTGTTTTTT.

The chain uses TRBV7-2 and TRBJ1-1, with TRBD1 matching over 10 bases. After removal of 1 base from V and 4 bases from J, the junction contained 3 bases not matched to a gene. The germline V gene has CDR1 SGHTA and CDR2 FQGNSA. This CDR3 comprises 15 residues. This CDR3 is CASSLVRTGGTEAFF. The DNA for the CDR3 is TGTGCCAGCAGCTTAGTCCGGACAGGGGGCACTGAAGCTTTCTTT.

This clonotype occurred a few times. In nucleotides, the CDR3 is TGTGCCAGCTCACCAGTTCCAGGCTCGAATAATTCACCCCTCCACTTT. Its translation is CASSPVPGSNNSPLHF. The chain combines TRBV18 with TRBJ1-6; no definite D call. Per germline, CDR1 KGHSH and CDR2 LQKENI. This CDR3 region has 16 residues. V dropped 2 bases and J dropped 5 bases, with 13 bases sitting between them.

This clonotype was found a few times. The chain joins TRBV7-8 to TRBJ2-5; D is possibly TRBD2 (6 bases). V was cut by 5 bases and J by 5 bases, with 12 bases left in between. Germline CDR1 is SGHVS and CDR2 is FQNEAQ. The CDR3 is 13 residues long. CDR3 in DNA: TGTGCCAGCAGCGTCGGGAGAGGGGAGACCCAGTACTTC. This codes for CASSVGRGETQYF.

This clonotype was observed a handful of times. This chain uses TRBV20-1 with TRBJ2-5; D gene unclear. There are 13 residues in the CDR3. V lost 1 base, J lost 0 bases, and 6 bases lay in between. Germline V gene sequence: CDR1 DFQATT, CDR2 SNEGSKA (reference sequence). The CDR3 DNA reads TGCAGTGCTAGAGGGGCTAACCAAGAGACCCAGTACTTC. The encoded protein is CSARGANQETQYF.